This T cell receptor (beta chain) originates from a study of blood T cell repertoires in COVID-19. Unmatched junction bases numbered 4, after V lost 11 bases and J lost 2 bases. Germline V CDR1 and CDR2: ENHRY, SYGVKD. CDR3 size: 13 residues. This table comes from immunoSEQ multiplex PCR, and its TCRdb copy is limited to in-frame clones, with some not included. The repertoire holds approximately 480,000 clones, with roughly 87% as singletons. This receptor was identified in a man aged 18 to 35 with COVID-19, enrolled during active disease. The sample was peripheral blood. This chain uses TRBV10-3 with TRBJ1-5; 9 bases align to TRBD1. This chain's CDR3 is CASRDRGNQPQHF. For the CDR3, the DNA is TGTGCCTCCCGGGACAGGGGCAATCAGCCCCAGCATTTT.